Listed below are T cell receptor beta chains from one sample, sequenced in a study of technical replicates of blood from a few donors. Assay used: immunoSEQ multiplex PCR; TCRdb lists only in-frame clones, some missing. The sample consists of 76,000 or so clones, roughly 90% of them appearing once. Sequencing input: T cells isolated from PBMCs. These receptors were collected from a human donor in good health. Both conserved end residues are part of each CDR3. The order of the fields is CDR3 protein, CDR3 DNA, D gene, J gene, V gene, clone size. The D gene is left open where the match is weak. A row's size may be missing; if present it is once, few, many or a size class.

CASSQDWDRGTEAFF | TGTGCCAGCAGCCAAGATTGGGACAGGGGCACTGAAGCTTTCTTT | TRBD1 | TRBJ1-1 | TRBV14 | .
CASSGGGQETQYF | TGCGCCAGCAGTGGGGGAGGACAAGAGACCCAGTACTTC | . | TRBJ2-5 | TRBV5-1 | .
CASSQALQLAGSRNEQFF | TGTGCCAGCAGCCAAGCCCTCCAACTAGCGGGGTCACGTAATGAGCAGTTCTTC | TRBD2 | TRBJ2-1 | TRBV4-2 | .
CACNFNEKLFF | TGTGCCTGTAATTTTAATGAAAAACTGTTTTTT | . | TRBJ1-4 | TRBV30 | .
CASSLRQGATGELFF | TGTGCCAGCAGCCTAAGACAGGGGGCCACCGGGGAGCTGTTTTTT | TRBD1 | TRBJ2-2 | TRBV7-8 | .
CASSTNTGELFF | TGCGCCAGCAGCACAAACACCGGGGAGCTGTTTTTT | . | TRBJ2-2 | TRBV5-1 | .
CASSTYSRGTQYF | TGTGCCAGCAGTACTTACTCCCGGGGTACGCAGTATTTT | . | TRBJ2-3 | TRBV6-5 | .
CASSSYSATNEKLFF | TGTGCCAGCAGCTCCTACAGTGCAACTAATGAAAAACTGTTTTTT | . | TRBJ1-4 | TRBV7-2 | .
CASSEIAGTSGDEQYF | TGTGCCAGCAGCGAAATAGCTGGGACTAGCGGGGACGAGCAGTACTTC | TRBD2 | TRBJ2-7 | TRBV9 | .
CASSLKGQGSSYEQYF | TGTGCCAGCAGTTTAAAGGGACAGGGGAGCTCCTACGAGCAGTACTTC | TRBD1 | TRBJ2-7 | TRBV27 | .
CASSLAWDKNTEAFF | TGTGCCAGCAGCTTAGCATGGGACAAGAACACTGAAGCTTTCTTT | . | TRBJ1-1 | TRBV7-9 | .
CASSLGSGVSYEQYF | TGTGCCAGCAGCTTAGGATCGGGAGTCTCGTACGAGCAGTACTTC | . | TRBJ2-7 | TRBV7-6 | .
CASSGRDRDPGELFF | TGTGCCAGCAGCGGCCGGGACAGGGACCCCGGGGAGCTGTTTTTT | TRBD1 | TRBJ2-2 | TRBV5-4 | .
CASSPRVEGPLFF | TGCGCCAGCAGCCCGAGGGTGGAGGGCCCGCTCTTCTTC | . | TRBJ2-1 | TRBV5-1 | .
CASGSFSGNTIYF | TGTGCCAGCGGGAGCTTCTCTGGAAACACCATATATTTT | . | TRBJ1-3 | TRBV9 | .
CASSLAPYNEQFF | TGCGCCAGCAGCTTGGCCCCGTACAATGAGCAGTTCTTC | . | TRBJ2-1 | TRBV5-1 | .
CAWWLRGTEAFF | TGTGCCTGGTGGCTACGGGGCACTGAAGCTTTCTTT | . | TRBJ1-1 | TRBV30 | few
CASSSLAVRSGELFF | TGTGCCAGCAGCTCGTTAGCGGTCCGTTCCGGGGAGCTGTTTTTT | . | TRBJ2-2 | TRBV13 | .
CASKSGQGEQYF | TGTGCCAGCAAATCGGGACAGGGGGAGCAGTACTTC | TRBD1 | TRBJ2-7 | TRBV6-5 | .
CASSIQHMNTEAFF | TGTGCCAGTAGTATCCAACATATGAACACTGAAGCTTTCTTT | . | TRBJ1-1 | TRBV19 | .
CAWKRSGGPHNEQFF | TGTGCCTGGAAACGTAGCGGGGGGCCACACAATGAGCAGTTCTTC | TRBD2 | TRBJ2-1 | TRBV30 | once
CASCAQGFSGYTF | TGTGCCAGCTGTGCACAGGGGTTTAGTGGCTACACCTTC | TRBD1 | TRBJ1-2 | TRBV27 | .
CASSVRASGAGELFF | TGTGCCAGCAGCGTTAGGGCTAGCGGGGCCGGGGAGCTGTTTTTT | TRBD2 | TRBJ2-2 | TRBV9 | .
CASTPRGGVYNEQFF | TGTGCCAGCACCCCTCGGGGGGGGGTCTACAATGAGCAGTTCTTC | TRBD2 | TRBJ2-1 | TRBV6-6 | .
CASSPNGGPEKLFF | TGTGCCAGCAGTCCCAACGGAGGACCTGAAAAACTGTTTTTT | . | TRBJ1-4 | TRBV6-4 | .
CASSLTGAGRYEQYF | TGTGCCAGCAGCTTAACAGGAGCGGGGAGATACGAGCAGTACTTC | TRBD2 | TRBJ2-7 | TRBV7-3 | .
CACHRTVELAGGIYEQYF | TGTGCCTGCCATCGAACGGTTGAACTAGCGGGGGGCATCTACGAGCAGTACTTC | TRBD2 | TRBJ2-7 | TRBV30 | .
CASRQYSNQPQHF | TGTGCCAGCCGCCAGTATAGCAATCAGCCCCAGCATTTT | . | TRBJ1-5 | TRBV6-5 | .
CASSQEGGSNQPQHF | TGCGCCAGCAGCCAAGAAGGAGGCAGCAATCAGCCCCAGCATTTT | . | TRBJ1-5 | TRBV4-1 | .
CASSAGGRSDTQYF | TGTGCCAGCAGCGCAGGGGGCCGGTCAGATACGCAGTATTTT | TRBD1 | TRBJ2-3 | TRBV6-4 | .
CASTNEGGWYTEAFF | TGTGCCAGCACGAATGAGGGGGGGTGGTACACTGAAGCTTTCTTT | . | TRBJ1-1 | TRBV6-6 | .
CASSLIGTGGLNTQYF | TGTGCCAGCAGCTTAATAGGGACAGGGGGTCTAAATACGCAGTATTTT | TRBD1 | TRBJ2-3 | TRBV11-3 | .
CASSQDATGTNLYNEQFF | TGTGCCAGCAGTCAGGATGCGACGGGGACTAATTTGTACAATGAGCAGTTCTTC | TRBD2 | TRBJ2-1 | TRBV28 | .
CASSEGGGPYGYTF | TGTGCCAGCAGTGAAGGGGGGGGACCCTATGGCTACACCTTC | . | TRBJ1-2 | TRBV6-1 | once
CASSLLTDTQYF | TGCGCCAGCAGCTTGCTAACAGATACGCAGTATTTT | . | TRBJ2-3 | TRBV5-1 | .
CASSSRQYSNQPQHF | TGTGCCAGCAGTTCTCGACAGTATAGCAATCAGCCCCAGCATTTT | . | TRBJ1-5 | TRBV25-1 | .
CASSLVGDSDYEQYF | TGTGCCAGCAGCTTAGTAGGGGACAGCGACTACGAGCAGTACTTC | TRBD1 | TRBJ2-7 | TRBV7-2 | .
CASSLGAGRGARWELFF | TGTGCCAGCAGCTTAGGGGCGGGGAGGGGGGCAAGGTGGGAGCTGTTTTTT | . | TRBJ2-2 | TRBV11-3 | .
CASRVPGSYEQYF | TGTGCCAGCAGAGTCCCGGGTTCCTACGAGCAGTACTTC | . | TRBJ2-7 | TRBV27 | .
CASSTRGGTPNEQFF | TGTGCCAGCAGCACCCGGGGGGGCACCCCCAATGAGCAGTTCTTC | TRBD2 | TRBJ2-1 | TRBV9 | .